This is a list of T cell receptor beta chains from one sample in a study of shared clonotypes between healthy human individuals. This table comes from immunoSEQ multiplex PCR, and its TCRdb copy is limited to in-frame clones, with some not included. The repertoire has about 2.5 million clones, 80% to 95% of them found once; the top ten carry 0.37%. The sample comprised naive CD4+ T cells from PBMCs. The receptors were sampled from a young man in good health. Some clones in this sample may be carry-over from other donors' samples. Each CDR3 is given with its conserved first and last residue. D genes are given only for firm matches. Not every row has a clone size; where given, it reads once, few, many or a size class.

TRBJ2-4,TRBD1,TRBV19,NA,CASPVDGTGWVIQYF,TGTGCCTCCCCGGTTGACGGGACAGGTTGGGTCATTCAGTACTTC
TRBJ1-1,NA,TRBV6-1,NA,CASSEVRDGEAFF,TGTGCCAGCAGTGAAGTTCGGGACGGTGAAGCTTTCTTT
TRBJ1-5,TRBD1,TRBV30,NA,CAWGGTGNQPQHF,TGTGCCTGGGGCGGGACAGGGAATCAGCCCCAGCATTTT
TRBJ1-1,TRBD1,TRBV28,NA,CASSTGGRFAEAFF,TGTGCCAGCAGCACAGGGGGCCGGTTCGCTGAAGCTTTCTTT
TRBJ2-3,NA,TRBV7-3,NA,CASSFSGLTDTQYF,TGTGCCAGCAGCTTTAGCGGACTCACAGATACGCAGTATTTT
TRBJ2-2,TRBD2,TRBV12-5,NA,CASGRRPLAGGTYGELFF,TGTGCTAGTGGCCGGCGGCCCCTAGCGGGAGGAACCTACGGGGAGCTGTTTTTT
TRBJ2-1,TRBD2,TRBV9,NA,CASSDSGRVNNEQFF,TGTGCCAGCAGCGATAGCGGGAGGGTTAACAATGAGCAGTTCTTC
TRBJ2-4,TRBD2,TRBV7-8,NA,CASSLGTGTSGSGIQYF,TGTGCCAGCAGCTTGGGCACCGGGACTAGCGGGAGTGGCATTCAGTACTTC
TRBJ2-7,NA,TRBV28,NA,CATLDHSGRGEQYF,TGTGCCACCCTAGACCACTCTGGTCGTGGCGAGCAGTACTTC
TRBJ1-1,NA,TRBV4-1,NA,CASSQAQGGRVGTEAFF,TGCGCCAGCAGCCAAGCTCAGGGAGGTCGGGTGGGAACTGAAGCTTTCTTT
TRBJ2-3,NA,TRBV6-1,NA,CASSEPSVHTDTQYF,TGTGCCAGCAGTGAACCCTCCGTCCACACAGATACGCAGTATTTT
TRBJ2-5,NA,TRBV4-3,NA,CASSQVVGRGKGETQYF,TGCGCCAGCAGCCAAGTGGTGGGCCGAGGGAAAGGGGAGACCCAGTACTTC
TRBJ2-1,NA,TRBV6-6,NA,CASSYRREAYNEQFF,TGTGCCAGCAGTTATCGGAGGGAGGCGTACAATGAGCAGTTCTTC
TRBJ2-7,TRBD2,TRBV5-1,NA,CASSLGLAGHYEQYF,TGCGCCAGCAGCTTGGGACTAGCGGGTCACTACGAGCAGTACTTC
TRBJ2-3,NA,TRBV14,once,CASSLGSPINTQYF,TGTGCCAGCAGCCTGGGGTCTCCTATCAATACGCAGTATTTT
TRBJ2-1,TRBD1,TRBV6-1,NA,CASRGTVSSYNEQFF,TGTGCCAGCAGGGGGACAGTAAGCTCCTACAATGAGCAGTTCTTC
TRBJ2-7,TRBD1,TRBV27,NA,CASSLSGTGGQYF,TGTGCCAGCAGTTTATCCGGGACAGGGGGCCAGTACTTC
TRBJ1-4,NA,TRBV5-1,once,CANPRDGYNEKLFF,TGCGCCAACCCCCGGGACGGATATAATGAAAAACTGTTTTTT